A single sample gave rise to the 10 T cell receptor beta chains below, sequenced in a study of T cells in Graves' hyperthyroidism and ophthalmopathy. Authors of the study amplified TCR beta CDR3 regions from RNA transcripts. Initially, a first-round RT-PCR of the TCR CDR3 employed the HTBI primer set. TCRdb processed the multiplex PCR reads anew with MiXCR; each CDR3 protein has one entry. The sample lists 270,000 or so distinct CDR3 sequences, around 25% occurring once. Source material: blood. The receptors were sampled from a man aged 40-55 years with Graves' hyperthyroidism that later progressed to Graves' ophthalmopathy.

The chain combines TRBV20-1 with TRBJ2-7; the D gene is possibly TRBD2 (6 bases). Per germline, CDR1 DFQATT and CDR2 SNEGSKA (reference sequence). V was cut by 2 bases and J by 6 bases, with 14 bases left in between. The CDR3 is made up of 13 amino acids. DNA of the CDR3: TGCAGTGCTAGAACTAGCAGTGTTGCCGAGCAGTACTTC. Encoded protein: CSARTSSVAEQYF.

This clonotype was found many times. The chain recombines TRBV2 with TRBJ2-7; TRBD1 is a possible D gene (5 bases). Germline V CDR1 and CDR2: SNHLY, FYNNEI. V lost 6 bases and J 2 bases, leaving 14 bases between the germline ends. This CDR3 is built from 14 residues. CDR3 loop: CASRPPRTTYEQYF. The CDR3 DNA reads as TGTGCCAGCAGACCACCCCGGACAACCTACGAGCAGTACTTC.

This clonotype came up many times. The chain is built from TRBV6-4 and TRBJ2-7; 14 positions agree with TRBD2. V was pared by 5 bases and J by 1 base, with 7 bases of the junction left unmatched. Germline CDR1 is MRHNA and CDR2 is SNTAGT. This CDR3 contains 17 residues. The CDR3 region is CASSSGTSGRWSYEQYF. Written as DNA, the CDR3 is TGTGCCAGCAGTAGCGGGACTAGCGGGAGATGGTCCTACGAGCAGTACTTC.

This clonotype was picked up a small number of times. J is TRBJ2-3 and V is TRBV3-1, with TRBD2 matching 9 bases. Germline V gene lookup returns CDR1 LGHDT and CDR2 YNNKEL (reference sequence). Trimming at V came to 4 bases and at J to 2 bases, leaving 10 bases not matched to a gene. This CDR3 has 17 residues. CDR3 in amino acids: CASSLMGASGITDTQYF. The CDR3 coding sequence is TGTGCCAGCAGCCTAATGGGGGCTAGCGGGATCACAGATACGCAGTATTTT.

This clonotype was seen many times. This sequence joins TRBV10-3 and TRBJ1-2, with 9 bases fitting TRBD1. Germline CDR1 reads ENHRY; CDR2 reads SYGVKD. The V gene end was trimmed by 2 bases and the J gene end by 4 bases; junction bases not matched to a gene: 5. The CDR3 is 15 residues long. The CDR3 DNA reads TGTGCCATCAGTGAGACAGGGGGCGGCAGCTATGGCTACACCTTC. Protein sequence: CAISETGGGSYGYTF.

This clonotype was seen repeatedly, ten times or more. The V and J genes are TRBV12-3 or TRBV12-4 and TRBJ1-2, with 12 positions matching TRBD1. Trimming cost V 6 bases and J 7 bases; bases outside gene matches: 12. The CDR3 sequence is 16 residues long. CDR3 bases: TGTGCCAGCAGGGCGACTGGGACAGGGGGCTTACGTGGCTACACCTTC. It specifies CASRATGTGGLRGYTF.

This clonotype was found many times. Its ends do not fully match the called genes, so a read error is possible. V is TRBV5-6 and J is TRBJ2-7; unclear D gene. The CDR3 consists of 13 residues. The germline V gene encodes CDR1 SGHDT and CDR2 YYEEEE. The DNA for the CDR3 is TGTACCAGCAGCTTGGATATTTCCTACGAGCAGTACTTC. Its translation: CTSSLDISYEQYF.

This clonotype was counted at least ten times. The genes are TRBV30 and TRBJ1-2; the D is unclear. The CDR3 runs to 12 residues. Germline V gene sequence: CDR1 GTSNPN, CDR2 SVGIG (reference sequence). Trimming took 1 base from V and 8 from J, leaving 11 bases between them. The CDR3 DNA is TGTGCCTGGAGTGGAGTGGAGGGAGGCTACACCTTC. It yields the protein CAWSGVEGGYTF.

Many counts were recorded for this clonotype. J is TRBJ1-2 and V is TRBV7-9; D remains unclear. Germline values: CDR1 SEHNR, CDR2 FQNEAQ (reference sequence). This CDR3 region has 15 residues. V lost 5 bases to trimming and J lost 2 bases, with 15 bases between them. CDR3 sequence reads: CASSPSRRPNYGYTF. In nucleotides, the CDR3 is TGTGCCAGCAGCCCCAGCAGAAGACCGAACTATGGCTACACCTTC.

This clonotype was observed many times. This chain uses TRBV5-1 with TRBJ2-2; 10 bases align to TRBD1. The J segment lost 7 bases and the V segment lost 4 bases, leaving 10 bases of the junction unmatched. The CDR3 runs to 16 residues. Germline loops: CDR1 SGHRS, CDR2 YFSETQ. The chain's CDR3 is CASSPLTGGAFGELFF. CDR3 coding DNA: TGCGCCAGCAGCCCACTGACAGGGGGCGCATTCGGGGAGCTGTTTTTT. The variable domain in full, with the rest retrieved from reference TRBV5-1 and TRBJ2-2, is KAGVTQTPRYLIKTRGQQVTLSCSPISGHRSVSWYQQTPGQGLQFLFEYFSETQRNKGNFPGRFSGRQFSNSRSEMNVSTLELGDSALYLCASSPLTGGAFGELFFGEGSRLTVL.